This T cell receptor (beta chain) was recorded in a study of identical twins. The CDR3 length is 16 residues. Germline trimming cut 6 bases from V and 4 bases from J; bases unmatched to any gene: 11. From the 5' RACE reads, TCRdb called clonotypes with MiXCR, one entry per CDR3 protein. The top ten hold around 0.25% of the sample, which has around 1.7 million distinct CDR3 sequences, 32% seen once. Sequencing used cord blood. The chain has TRBV12-3 or TRBV12-4 and TRBJ1-2; 10 nucleotides match TRBD1. The receptor was isolated from a newborn girl in good health. The CDR3 DNA sequence: TGTGCCAGCAGCCCCCGTCCGGGACAGGGGTTCTATGGCTACACCTTC. It specifies CASSPRPGQGFYGYTF.